The sequence of this TCR beta chain was determined in a study of blood T cell repertoires in COVID-19. Study summary: Specimens from acute and convalescent COVID-19 originated in the United States, Italy and Spain. PBMCs, B-cell-depleted T cells, or T cells were the source of the cDNA or gDNA that made up the material.

Original data processing: Reference gene primers were amplified, and this amplification served to estimate nucleated cell counts. Sequenced by immunoSEQ multiplex PCR; TCRdb stores in-frame clones only, minus some. D and trimming were read from the DNA, whereas the V and J calls and clone size are those reported in that table. The data contain fewer than 250,000 clones, over 80% of them seen just once; the ten biggest clones take up about 2.5%. Germline CDR1 and CDR2: SNHLY and FYNNEI. This CDR3 is 14 amino acids long. With 6 bases removed from V and 0 bases from J, the gap between germline ends came to 11 bases.

This receptor was taken from a woman aged 65 to 85 with active or convalescent COVID-19. Sequenced: peripheral blood. This rearrangement joins TRBV2 to TRBJ1-2; possible D gene TRBD1, 6 bases. This CDR3 is CASSSQGANYGYTF. CDR3 sequence (DNA): TGTGCCAGCAGCTCACAGGGAGCTAACTATGGCTACACCTTC.